Listed below are T cell receptor beta chains from one sample, sequenced in a study of cytomegalovirus exposure and HLA in healthy donors. Clones were read by immunoSEQ multiplex PCR, and TCRdb kept only the in-frame ones, dropping some. The sample lists some 130,000 clones; 77% were seen once. Sequencing input: PBMCs. These receptors all come from an older woman in good health and CMV-seronegative. Each CDR3 is given with its conserved first and last residue.

v_gene	j_gene	CDR3aa
TRBV7-2	TRBJ2-1	CASSRTGTSGPEQFF
TRBV13	-	CASSLGRWDIGRYEQYF
TRBV7-9	TRBJ1-2	CASSLGTGYGYTF
TRBV10-3	TRBJ1-1	CAISDAGTGVRGAFF
TRBV28	TRBJ2-3	CASSFLADTQYF
TRBV5-1	TRBJ1-3	CASSLGQSGGNTIYF
TRBV29-1	TRBJ2-1	CSVGSGNEQFF
TRBV7-8	TRBJ1-5	CASSWDISNQPQHF
TRBV2	TRBJ2-1	CASSPPRNRDYNEQFF
TRBV27	TRBJ2-3	CASSFSPGDTQYF
TRBV25-1	TRBJ2-2	CASSDEQAYTGELFF
TRBV5-4	TRBJ1-2	CASRDRGQGYGYTF
TRBV18	TRBJ2-3	CAIQRGGEGTDTQYF
TRBV25-1	TRBJ2-5	CASSELGQPKQETQYF
TRBV18	TRBJ1-6	CASSPSRTPDSPLHF
TRBV6-6	-	CASSYGRDNYEQYF
TRBV4-2	TRBJ2-7	CASSYGTGNSYEQYF